This T cell receptor beta chain came from a study of blood T cell repertoires in COVID-19. Overall study: The United States, Italy and Spain provided the acute and convalescent COVID-19 samples. Sources were T cells, B-cell-depleted T cells, or PBMCs; the material itself was cDNA or gDNA.

V dropped 4 bases and J dropped 8 bases, with 14 bases sitting between them. Germline V gene lookup returns CDR1 SGHTA and CDR2 FQGNSA. The CDR3 spans 13 residues. Study processing details: Nucleated cell counts were estimated from reference gene primer amplification. Measured with immunoSEQ multiplex PCR; TCRdb has only the in-frame clones, and not every one. The V and J calls and clone size come from that table; D and trimming were worked out from the DNA. The profile covers some 320,000 clones, with 90% appearing a single time and roughly 2.5% taken by the ten largest. Among Cohort 3 donors, those recovered had two negative PCRs, clearance, or symptom resolution.

Specimen: PBMCs or T cells enriched from blood (not recorded which). This chain uses TRBV7-2 with TRBJ1-2; a possible D gene is TRBD1 (6 bases). This receptor was obtained from a man aged 60-69 years who had recovered from COVID-19. CDR3 amino acids: CASSYYRDSGYTF. CDR3 DNA: TGTGCCAGCAGCTACTACAGGGATTCCGGCTACACCTTC.